This TCR beta chain was sequenced for a study of cytomegalovirus exposure and HLA in healthy donors. The PCR used 60 Vbeta and 13 Jbeta primers. Here immunoSEQ multiplex PCR was the method, and the copy in TCRdb shows in-frame clones only, minus some. The data contain some 160,000 clones, 77% of them singletons. Findings and limits, study-wide: V- and J-gene trimming in TCR beta was tied to a missense DCLRE1C variant by an analysis performed later.

Points on this clone: Its antigen is unidentified.

The material sequenced was PBMCs. This clonotype was sampled from a woman aged 30 to 39 in good health and CMV-seronegative.

CDR3 in DNA: TGTGCCAGCATCCTATGGACGGGGAATGAGCAGTTCTTC. Its protein is CASILWTGNEQFF. The gene calls are TRBV5-6 and TRBJ2-1, with D perhaps TRBD2 (5 bases). V was clipped by 6 bases and J by 7 bases, with 14 bases between them. Germline CDR1 SGHDT, CDR2 YYEEEE. CDR3 length: 13 residues.